Listed below are T cell receptor beta chains from one sample, sequenced in a study of CD8 T cells in ankylosing spondylitis. Using its own MiXCR run on the 5' RACE reads, TCRdb lists one record per CDR3 protein. The table has some 200,000 distinct CDR3 sequences, about 13% seen once; the top ten hold approximately 15%. The sequencing input was blood, either unsorted or a sorted T cell fraction (not recorded which). These receptors all come from a male donor with ankylosing spondylitis or in good health (not recorded which). CDR3s include the opening cysteine and the closing phenylalanine or tryptophan. Fields, in order: V gene, clone size, D gene, J gene, CDR3 DNA, CDR3 protein. D genes are given only for firm matches. A clone size is listed for some rows: how often the clone was seen (once, few, many), or a class if it is expanded.

TRBV5-1	NA	TRBD2	TRBJ2-7	TGCGCCAGCAGCTTGGCCGGACTAGCGGGAGTGAAGGACGAGCAGTACTTC	CASSLAGLAGVKDEQYF
TRBV7-9	NA	NA	TRBJ2-7	TGTGCCAGCAGCGGCGCCTGGACTGGAAGTCGAGAGCAGTACTTC	CASSGAWTGSREQYF
TRBV7-9	once	TRBD1	TRBJ2-7	TGTGCCGGCAGCAGCTGGACAGGTGAAGAGCAGTACTTC	CAGSSWTGEEQYF
TRBV25-1	few	TRBD1	TRBJ1-1	TGTGCCAGCAGTGGCGCAGGGGGGTATTATCACACTGAAGCTTTCTTT	CASSGAGGYYHTEAFF
TRBV27	NA	NA	TRBJ2-1	TGTGCCAGCAGTTTAGGTGGGAGTGAGGCGGTTAATGAGCAGTTCTTC	CASSLGGSEAVNEQFF
TRBV20-1	NA	NA	TRBJ2-1	TGCAGTGCCTACCGGGACAATGACAATGAGCAGTTCTTC	CSAYRDNDNEQFF
TRBV6-5	NA	NA	TRBJ2-2	TGTGCCAGCAGTTACTCCCAGGGGAACACCGGGGAGCTGTTTTTT	CASSYSQGNTGELFF
TRBV12-3/TRBV12-4	many	NA	TRBJ2-1	TGTGCCAGCAGTTTAGGCACGGATACCAATGAGCAGTTCTTC	CASSLGTDTNEQFF
TRBV6-1	NA	TRBD2	TRBJ2-1	TGTGCCAGCAGTCGGGATGAGCGGGAGTGGGATGAGCAGTTCTTC	CASSRDEREWDEQFF
TRBV20-1	few	NA	TRBJ2-1	TGCAGTGCGCTTGGACTGAGCTCCTACAATGAGCAGTTCTTC	CSALGLSSYNEQFF
TRBV7-9	NA	NA	TRBJ2-7	TGTGCCAGCAGCTTAGGGTCTATCTCCTACGAGCAGTACTTC	CASSLGSISYEQYF
TRBV5-1	NA	NA	TRBJ2-1	TGCGCCAGCAGCTTCGACAAGTCGGATAGCTCCTACAATGAGCAGTTCTTC	CASSFDKSDSSYNEQFF
TRBV19	NA	NA	TRBJ2-1	TGTGCCAGTAGGAAGGACAATGAGCAGTTCTTC	CASRKDNEQFF
TRBV7-9	NA	TRBD1	TRBJ2-1	TGTGCCAGCAGCCCGGGGACAGCGCCTTCCTACAATGAGCAGTTCTTC	CASSPGTAPSYNEQFF
TRBV5-1	few	TRBD1	TRBJ2-5	TGCGCCAGCAGCTCTCCGGGACAGGAGTCACCAGAGACCCAGTACTTC	CASSSPGQESPETQYF
TRBV11-2	NA	TRBD2	TRBJ2-1	TGTGCCAGCAGCCTGTGGGGTGGCGGGAGAAGCTCCTACAATGAGCAGTTCTTC	CASSLWGGGRSSYNEQFF
TRBV7-6	many	NA	TRBJ1-5	TGTGCCAGCAGCTCCGGGGGTTCAAGCAATCAGCCCCAGCATTTT	CASSSGGSSNQPQHF
TRBV12-3/TRBV12-4	NA	NA	TRBJ1-5	TGTGCAGTTGGCCAAGAGAGCAATCAGCCCCAGCATTTT	CAVGQESNQPQHF
TRBV12-3/TRBV12-4	NA	TRBD1	TRBJ1-1	TGTGCCAGCAGCTGGACAGGGTATGCATCCGGAGCTTTCTTT	CASSWTGYASGAFF
TRBV21-1	NA	NA	TRBJ2-7	TGTGCCAGCAGACCCAGACAGGGGCCGGGGAGCTCCGAGCAGTACTTC	CASRPRQGPGSSEQYF
TRBV5-5	many	TRBD1	TRBJ1-5	TGTGCCAGCAGCTTAGGACAGGGCCTCGCGGAGCCCCAGCATTTT	CASSLGQGLAEPQHF
TRBV4-2	few	NA	TRBJ1-1	TGTGCCAGCAGCCAAGACGTACCAGGTGTGAACACTGAAGCTTTCTTT	CASSQDVPGVNTEAFF
TRBV12-3/TRBV12-4	NA	NA	TRBJ1-2	TGTGCCAGCAGTTTAGGCAGGGCGGATGGCTACACCTTC	CASSLGRADGYTF
TRBV5-4	NA	NA	TRBJ2-5	TGTGCCAGCAGCCCTGAGCTGAGCAGGGAGACCCAGTACTTC	CASSPELSRETQYF
TRBV12-3/TRBV12-4	many	TRBD1	TRBJ2-7	TGTGCCAGCAGTTTCGAGGCAGGGGGAACGGACGAGCAGTACTTC	CASSFEAGGTDEQYF
TRBV27	NA	NA	TRBJ2-7	TGTGCCAGCAGTTCCCGGGACCTCCCTAGAGGCTCCTACGAGCAGTACTTC	CASSSRDLPRGSYEQYF
TRBV6-1	NA	NA	TRBJ1-2	TGTGCCAGCACCCCTAGAGGGTTGCAGGGTGGCTACACCTTC	CASTPRGLQGGYTF
TRBV5-1	NA	TRBD2	TRBJ2-7	TGCGCCAGCAGCCCACTAGCGGGAGGGCCCGACGAGCAGTACTTC	CASSPLAGGPDEQYF
TRBV7-9	many	NA	TRBJ2-5	TGTGCCAGCAGCTTACGGACAGAAGAGACCCAGTACTTC	CASSLRTEETQYF
TRBV9	NA	NA	TRBJ2-7	TGTGCCAGCAGCCCTAACGGGGGTCTCTACGAGCAGTACTTC	CASSPNGGLYEQYF
TRBV12-3/TRBV12-4	many	NA	TRBJ2-7	TGTGCCAGCAGTCTCGGACGAGGGGAGCAGTACTTC	CASSLGRGEQYF
TRBV4-1	NA	TRBD2	TRBJ2-1	TGCGCCAGCAGCCAAGATCCTAGCGGGATTTACAATGAGCAGTTCTTC	CASSQDPSGIYNEQFF
TRBV5-8	few	NA	TRBJ1-1	TGTGCCAGCACCTTCCCCCCCGGGACCAGCACTGAAGCTTTCTTT	CASTFPPGTSTEAFF
TRBV12-3/TRBV12-4	NA	NA	TRBJ2-7	TGTGCCAGCAGTCGACATAACTACGAGCAGTACTTC	CASSRHNYEQYF
TRBV4-1	few	NA	TRBJ1-2	TGCGCCAGCAGCCCAAGACAGACATCTAACTATGGCTACACCTTC	CASSPRQTSNYGYTF
TRBV29-1	few	NA	TRBJ2-1	TGCAGCGTTGAAACGCAGGGGCGCATTGTCAATGAGCAGTTCTTC	CSVETQGRIVNEQFF
TRBV6-5	few	TRBD2	TRBJ2-1	TGTGCCAGCAGTTACTCGATCCTAGCGGGGGTCGGTGAGGAGCAGTTCTTC	CASSYSILAGVGEEQFF
TRBV12-3/TRBV12-4	many	NA	TRBJ1-3	TGTGCCAGCACGTCTGGAAACACCATATATTTT	CASTSGNTIYF
TRBV4-1	NA	TRBD2	TRBJ2-1	TGCGCCAGCAGCCAAGATCCCTGGCGGGGGGGCGGGTACAATGAGCAGTTCTTC	CASSQDPWRGGGYNEQFF
TRBV6-2/TRBV6-3	NA	TRBD2	TRBJ2-7	TGTGCCAGCAGTTCGCCGGGACTAGCCTACGAGCAGTACTTC	CASSSPGLAYEQYF